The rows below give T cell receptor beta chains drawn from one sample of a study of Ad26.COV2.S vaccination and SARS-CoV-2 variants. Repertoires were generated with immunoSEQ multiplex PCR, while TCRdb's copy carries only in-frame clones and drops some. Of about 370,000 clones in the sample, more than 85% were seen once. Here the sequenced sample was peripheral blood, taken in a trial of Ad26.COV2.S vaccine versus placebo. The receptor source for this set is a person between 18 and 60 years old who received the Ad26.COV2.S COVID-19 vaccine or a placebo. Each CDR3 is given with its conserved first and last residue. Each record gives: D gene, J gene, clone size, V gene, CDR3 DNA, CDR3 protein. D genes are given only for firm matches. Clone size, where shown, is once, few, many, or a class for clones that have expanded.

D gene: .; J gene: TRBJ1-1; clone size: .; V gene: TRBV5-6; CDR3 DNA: TGTGCCAGCAGCATCGGACTTGAGGAGACTGAAGCTTTCTTT; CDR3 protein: CASSIGLEETEAFF
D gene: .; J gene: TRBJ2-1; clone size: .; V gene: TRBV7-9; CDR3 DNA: TGTGCCAGCAGCCATCGGAACGGGGAAGAGCAGTTCTTC; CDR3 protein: CASSHRNGEEQFF
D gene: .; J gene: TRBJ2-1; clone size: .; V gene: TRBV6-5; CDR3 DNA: TGTGCCAATTCCCGGGACCGCGAACCCTACAATGAGCAGTTCTTC; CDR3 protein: CANSRDREPYNEQFF
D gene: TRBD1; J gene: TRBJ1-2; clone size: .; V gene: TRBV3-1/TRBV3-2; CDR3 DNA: TGTGCCAGCAGCCAAGGACAGGGGGGAACTAATGGCTACACCTTC; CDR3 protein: CASSQGQGGTNGYTF
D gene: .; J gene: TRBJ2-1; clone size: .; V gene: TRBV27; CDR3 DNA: TGTGCCAGCTTCCGCGGGAATGAGCAGTTCTTC; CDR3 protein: CASFRGNEQFF
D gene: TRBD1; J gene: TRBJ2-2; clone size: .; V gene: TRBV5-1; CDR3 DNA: TGCGCCAGCAGCTGGCTAGGGACCCGACAGGGGGGCACCGGGGAGCTGTTTTTT; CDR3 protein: CASSWLGTRQGGTGELFF
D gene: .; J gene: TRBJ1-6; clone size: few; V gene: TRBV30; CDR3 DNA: TGTGCCTGGAGACCGAAAGGTACTTCACCCCTCCACTTT; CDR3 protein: CAWRPKGTSPLHF
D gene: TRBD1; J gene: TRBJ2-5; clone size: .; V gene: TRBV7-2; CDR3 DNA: TGTGCCAGCAGCTTCCAAGAGACAGGGGTTGTTTACCAAGAGACCCAGTACTTC; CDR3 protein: CASSFQETGVVYQETQYF
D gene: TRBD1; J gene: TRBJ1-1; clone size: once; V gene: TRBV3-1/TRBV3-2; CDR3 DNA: TGTGCCAGCAGCAAGACAGGGGTGAACACTGAAGCTTTCTTT; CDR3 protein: CASSKTGVNTEAFF
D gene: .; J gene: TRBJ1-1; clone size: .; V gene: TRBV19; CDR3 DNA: TGTGCCAGTAAAAGGGAAGTTGCGGACACTGAAGCTTTCTTT; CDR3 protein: CASKREVADTEAFF
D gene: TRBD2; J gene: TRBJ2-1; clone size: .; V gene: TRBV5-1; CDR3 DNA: TGCGCCAGCAGCTTTGGACTAGCGGGGTATGAGCAGTTCTTC; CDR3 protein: CASSFGLAGYEQFF
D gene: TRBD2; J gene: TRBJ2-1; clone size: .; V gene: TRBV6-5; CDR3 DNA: TGTGCCAGCAGTTACTCGCGGGGGGGACTGAAGCAGTTCTTC; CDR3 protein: CASSYSRGGLKQFF
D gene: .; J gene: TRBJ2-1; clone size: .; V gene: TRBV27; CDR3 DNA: TGTGCCAGCAGTGGCGTCGGGGGACGCGTACCGTACAATGAGCAGTTCTTC; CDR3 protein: CASSGVGGRVPYNEQFF
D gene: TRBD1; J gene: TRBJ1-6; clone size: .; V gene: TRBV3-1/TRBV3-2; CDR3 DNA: TGTGCCAGCAGCCTTGGGACAGGCGACCGGGGATCACCCCTCCACTTT; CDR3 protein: CASSLGTGDRGSPLHF
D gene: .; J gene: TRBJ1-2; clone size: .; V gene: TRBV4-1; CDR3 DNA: TGCGCCAGCAGCCAAGAGTACAGCCAGAAGGGCTACACCTTC; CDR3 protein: CASSQEYSQKGYTF
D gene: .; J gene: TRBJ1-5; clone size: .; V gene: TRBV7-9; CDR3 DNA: TGTGCCAGCAGCTTAATAGGGGAAGATCAGCCCCAGCATTTT; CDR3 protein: CASSLIGEDQPQHF
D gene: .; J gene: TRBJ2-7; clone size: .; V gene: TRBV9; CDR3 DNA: TGTGCCAGCAGCGTAGGGGGGGAACCCTACGAGCAGTACTTC; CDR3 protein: CASSVGGEPYEQYF
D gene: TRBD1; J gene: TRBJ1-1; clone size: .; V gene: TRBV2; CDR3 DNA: TGTGCCAGCAGCGCCGACAGGGGGCTGGCTTTCTTT; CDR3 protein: CASSADRGLAFF
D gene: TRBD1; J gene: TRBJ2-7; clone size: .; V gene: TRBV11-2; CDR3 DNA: TGTGCCAGCAGCTCCAGGGGACAGGGAACCTACGAGCAGTACTTC; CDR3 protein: CASSSRGQGTYEQYF
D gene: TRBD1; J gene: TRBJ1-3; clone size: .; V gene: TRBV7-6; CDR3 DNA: TGTGCCAGCAGCCTCGCGACAGGGAGCTCTGGAAACACCATATATTTT; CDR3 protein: CASSLATGSSGNTIYF
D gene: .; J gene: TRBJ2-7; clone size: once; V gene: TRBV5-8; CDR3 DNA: TGTGCCAGCAGCTATCCCTATGGGCAGGCCTCCTACGAGCAGTACTTC; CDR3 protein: CASSYPYGQASYEQYF
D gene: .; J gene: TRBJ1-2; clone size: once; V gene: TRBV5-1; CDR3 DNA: TGCGCCAGCAGCTTGGCCGAATATGATGGCTACACCTTC; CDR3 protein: CASSLAEYDGYTF
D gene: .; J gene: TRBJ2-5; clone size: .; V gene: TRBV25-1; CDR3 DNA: TGTGCCAGCAGTTCGGGGACGGAGGAAGGAGAGACCCAGTACTTC; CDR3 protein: CASSSGTEEGETQYF
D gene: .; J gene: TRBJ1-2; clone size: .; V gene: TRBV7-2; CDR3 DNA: TGTGCCAGCAGCTTATTTTCTTTCGCTGGCTACACCTTC; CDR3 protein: CASSLFSFAGYTF
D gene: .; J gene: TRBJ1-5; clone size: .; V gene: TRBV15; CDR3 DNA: TGTGCCACCAGCAGAGATGTTTGGGGGAATCAGCCCCAGCATTTT; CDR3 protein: CATSRDVWGNQPQHF
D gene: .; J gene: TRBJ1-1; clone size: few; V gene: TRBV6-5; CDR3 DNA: TGTGCCAGCAGAGACACTGTTAACACTGAAGCTTTCTTT; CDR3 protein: CASRDTVNTEAFF
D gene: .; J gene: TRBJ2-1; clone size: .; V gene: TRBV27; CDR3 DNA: TGTGCCAGCAGTGGGGGGGGCTTCTACAATGAGCAGTTCTTC; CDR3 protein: CASSGGGFYNEQFF
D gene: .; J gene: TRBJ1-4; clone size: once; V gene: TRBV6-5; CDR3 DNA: TGTGCCAGCAGTTACTCGAAGCAGGGAGGTGAAAAACTGTTTTTT; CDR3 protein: CASSYSKQGGEKLFF
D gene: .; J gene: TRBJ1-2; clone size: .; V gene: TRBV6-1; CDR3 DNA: TGTGCCAGCAGTGAAGGGCCTCCCGCTAACTATGGCTACACCTTC; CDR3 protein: CASSEGPPANYGYTF
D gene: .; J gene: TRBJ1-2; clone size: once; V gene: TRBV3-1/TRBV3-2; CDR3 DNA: TGTGCCAGCAGCTCTAGTCGGGGGTCGGGCTATGGCTACACCTTC; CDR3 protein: CASSSSRGSGYGYTF
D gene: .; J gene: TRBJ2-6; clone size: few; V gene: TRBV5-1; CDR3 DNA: TGCGCCAGCAAACACAGTGGATCTGGGGCCAACGTCCTGACTTTC; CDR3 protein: CASKHSGSGANVLTF
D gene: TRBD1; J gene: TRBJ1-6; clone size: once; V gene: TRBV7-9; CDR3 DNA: TGTGCCAGCAGTCGGGCCGGGACAGTCAATTCACCCCTCCACTTT; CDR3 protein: CASSRAGTVNSPLHF
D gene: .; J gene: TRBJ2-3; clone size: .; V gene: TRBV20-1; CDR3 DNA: TGCAGTGCTAGACCCCCAGATACGCAGTATTTT; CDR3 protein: CSARPPDTQYF